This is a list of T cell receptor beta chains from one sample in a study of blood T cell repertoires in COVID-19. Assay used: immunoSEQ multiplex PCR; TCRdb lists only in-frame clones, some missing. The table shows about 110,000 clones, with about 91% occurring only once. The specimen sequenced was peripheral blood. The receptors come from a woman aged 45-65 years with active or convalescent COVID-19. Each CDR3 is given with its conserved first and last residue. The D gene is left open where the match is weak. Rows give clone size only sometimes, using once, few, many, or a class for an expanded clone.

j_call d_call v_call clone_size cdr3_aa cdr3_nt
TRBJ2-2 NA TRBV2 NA CASSAWAAANTGELFF TGTGCCAGCAGTGCTTGGGCAGCCGCGAACACCGGGGAGCTGTTTTTT
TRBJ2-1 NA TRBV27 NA CASSLSSYNEQFF TGTGCCAGCAGTTTGAGCTCCTACAATGAGCAGTTCTTC
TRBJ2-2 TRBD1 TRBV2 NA CASSATGTANTGELFF TGTGCCAGCAGTGCAACCGGGACAGCGAACACCGGGGAGCTGTTTTTT
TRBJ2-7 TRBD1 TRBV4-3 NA CASSQDGQGRLYEQYF TGCGCCAGCAGCCAAGACGGACAGGGCCGTCTCTACGAGCAGTACTTC
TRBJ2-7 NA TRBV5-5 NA CASSLDGYEQYF TGTGCCAGCAGCTTGGACGGCTACGAGCAGTACTTC
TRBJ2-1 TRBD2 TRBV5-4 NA CASTWGGSGRSSYNEQFF TGTGCCAGCACCTGGGGGGGTAGCGGGCGTAGCTCCTACAATGAGCAGTTCTTC
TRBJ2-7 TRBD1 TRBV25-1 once CASSEGQGGEQYF TGTGCCAGCAGTGAAGGACAGGGTGGCGAGCAGTACTTC
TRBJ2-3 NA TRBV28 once CASTRSTDTQYF TGTGCCAGCACTCGGAGCACAGATACGCAGTATTTT
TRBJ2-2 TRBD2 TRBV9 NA CASSPRLAGNGAGELFF TGTGCCAGCAGCCCCCGACTAGCGGGAAATGGAGCCGGGGAGCTGTTTTTT
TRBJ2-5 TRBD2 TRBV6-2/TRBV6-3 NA CASSYAGTSGRSTQYF TGTGCCAGCAGTTACGCCGGGACTAGCGGGAGGTCGACCCAGTACTTC
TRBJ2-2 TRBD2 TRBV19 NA CASSMRERTGELFF TGTGCCAGTAGTATGCGGGAGAGAACCGGGGAGCTGTTTTTT
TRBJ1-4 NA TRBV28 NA CASSPQGATNEKLFF TGTGCCAGCTCCCCCCAGGGCGCAACTAATGAAAAACTGTTTTTT
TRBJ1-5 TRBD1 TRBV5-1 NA CASSGDRGIDQPQHF TGCGCCAGCAGCGGGGACAGGGGAATCGATCAGCCCCAGCATTTT
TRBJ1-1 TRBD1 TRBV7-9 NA CASSLEQGALNTEAFF TGTGCCAGCAGCTTAGAACAGGGGGCCTTGAACACTGAAGCTTTCTTT
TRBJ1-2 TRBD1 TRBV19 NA CASSAIGTGNGYTF TGTGCCAGTAGTGCCATCGGGACAGGGAATGGCTACACCTTC
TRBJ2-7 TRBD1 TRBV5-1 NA CASMPWSGTGDYEQYF TGCGCCAGCATGCCATGGTCCGGGACAGGAGACTACGAGCAGTACTTC
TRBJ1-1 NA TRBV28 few CASSLIKGLDEAFF TGTGCCAGCAGTTTAATTAAGGGGCTTGATGAAGCTTTCTTT
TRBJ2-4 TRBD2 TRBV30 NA CAWADGGTSGRASYNIQYF TGTGCCTGGGCAGACGGTGGGACTAGCGGGAGGGCGAGTTACAACATTCAGTACTTC
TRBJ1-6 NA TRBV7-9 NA CASSLNKGTAYNSPLHF TGTGCCAGCAGCTTAAATAAAGGGACTGCTTATAATTCACCCCTCCACTTT
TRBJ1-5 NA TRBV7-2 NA CASSLDSGSNQPQHF TGTGCCAGCAGCTTAGATTCAGGTAGCAATCAGCCCCAGCATTTT
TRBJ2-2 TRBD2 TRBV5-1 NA CASSWSSGGTGELFF TGCGCCAGCAGCTGGTCCTCGGGAGGGACCGGGGAGCTGTTTTTT
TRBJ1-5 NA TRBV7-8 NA CASSPRAVQPQHF TGTGCCAGCAGCCCGAGGGCCGTTCAGCCCCAGCATTTT
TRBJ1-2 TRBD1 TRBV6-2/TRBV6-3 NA CASSYPNRGDYGYTF TGTGCCAGCAGTTATCCAAACAGGGGTGACTATGGCTACACCTTC
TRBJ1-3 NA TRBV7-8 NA CASSLLDSLGNTIYF TGTGCCAGCAGTTTGTTGGACAGCCTCGGAAACACCATATATTTT
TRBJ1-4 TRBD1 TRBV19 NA CASSHSQGAFDEKLFF TGTGCCAGTAGCCATTCACAGGGGGCCTTCGATGAAAAACTGTTTTTT
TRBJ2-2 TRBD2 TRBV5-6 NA CASSQGLAGARTGELFF TGTGCCAGCAGCCAAGGACTAGCGGGAGCTCGGACCGGGGAGCTGTTTTTT
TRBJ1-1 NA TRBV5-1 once CASSLGQQNTEAFF TGCGCCAGCAGCTTGGGACAGCAGAACACTGAAGCTTTCTTT
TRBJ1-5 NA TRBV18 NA CASSYSGSVGAEPQHF TGTGCCAGCTCATATTCCGGGTCCGTTGGCGCGGAGCCCCAGCATTTT
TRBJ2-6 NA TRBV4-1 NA CASSQDPPGRGANVLTF TGCGCCAGCAGCCAAGATCCCCCGGGAAGGGGGGCCAACGTCCTGACTTTC
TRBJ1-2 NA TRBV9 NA CASSVDRGRGGYTF TGTGCCAGCAGCGTAGATCGAGGGAGGGGTGGCTACACCTTC
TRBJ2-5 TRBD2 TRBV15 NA CATSRAGGPVQETQYF TGTGCCACCAGCAGGGCGGGAGGGCCAGTCCAAGAGACCCAGTACTTC
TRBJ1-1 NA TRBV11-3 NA CASSTRTSDSSSNTEAFF TGTGCCAGCAGCACCCGGACTAGCGACAGCTCCTCGAACACTGAAGCTTTCTTT
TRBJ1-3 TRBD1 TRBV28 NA CASSLGRQGLGSGNTIYF TGTGCCAGCAGTTTAGGCAGACAGGGGCTGGGCTCTGGAAACACCATATATTTT
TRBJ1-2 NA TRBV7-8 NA CASSLRRGATYGYTF TGTGCCAGCAGCTTAAGGCGGGGGGCGACCTATGGCTACACCTTC
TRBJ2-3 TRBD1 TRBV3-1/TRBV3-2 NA CASSQGQGFATDTQYF TGTGCCAGCAGCCAAGGACAGGGGTTTGCCACAGATACGCAGTATTTT
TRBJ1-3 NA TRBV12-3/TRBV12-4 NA CASSTISGNTIYF TGTGCCAGCAGCACAATCTCTGGAAACACCATATATTTT
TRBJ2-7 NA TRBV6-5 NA CASSPEQGYEQYF TGTGCCAGCAGCCCAGAACAGGGCTACGAGCAGTACTTC
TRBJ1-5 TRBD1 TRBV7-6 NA CASSLGAGGNQPQHF TGTGCCAGCAGCTTAGGGGCAGGGGGGAATCAGCCCCAGCATTTT
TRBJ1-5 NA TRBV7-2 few CASSLRVKTGSNQPQHF TGTGCCAGCAGCCTACGAGTAAAGACTGGGAGCAATCAGCCCCAGCATTTT
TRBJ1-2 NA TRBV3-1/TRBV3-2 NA CASSPSGAPYGYTF TGTGCCAGCAGCCCATCCGGAGCACCCTATGGCTACACCTTC
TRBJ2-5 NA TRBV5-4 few CASTLIGTRDVPQETQYF TGTGCCAGCACCTTAATCGGGACAAGGGATGTGCCCCAAGAGACCCAGTACTTC
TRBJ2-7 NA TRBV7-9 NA CASSYRTESYEQYF TGTGCCAGCAGCTATCGGACAGAGAGTTACGAGCAGTACTTC
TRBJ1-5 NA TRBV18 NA CASSPFGEDQPQHF TGTGCCAGCTCACCCTTCGGGGAGGATCAGCCCCAGCATTTT
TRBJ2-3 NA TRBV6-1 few CASSEVVALSTDTQYF TGTGCCAGCAGTGAAGTGGTAGCCTTGAGCACAGATACGCAGTATTTT
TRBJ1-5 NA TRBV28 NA CASSSISGFQPQHF TGTGCCAGCAGTTCCATTTCAGGGTTTCAGCCCCAGCATTTT